This T cell receptor (beta chain) is drawn from a study of cytomegalovirus exposure and HLA in healthy donors. Study as a whole: The roughly 670 first-cohort repertoires shared a platform with the 130 or so validation repertoires, as reported in a later analysis.

This CDR3 contains 17 residues. Germline values: CDR1 MGHRA, CDR2 YSYEKL. Trimming took 1 base from V and 4 from J; bases not matched to a gene: 10. The table came from immunoSEQ multiplex PCR; TCRdb's copy has only in-frame clones and leaves some out. The sample holds about 200,000 clones, roughly 91% seen once. The chain joins TRBV4-1 to TRBJ2-1; the match to TRBD2 covers 7 bases. The TCR originated in a woman aged 18-30 years in good health and CMV-seropositive. What was sequenced was PBMCs. CDR3 protein: CASSQGRGGGIYNEQFF. The DNA for the CDR3 is TGCGCCAGCAGCCAAGGTCGTGGCGGGGGAATTTACAATGAGCAGTTCTTC.